This T cell receptor (beta chain) was profiled in a study of blood T cells in healthy people across ages. The authors isolated at least 6.5 million PBMCs per sample. For this clonotype: The antigen remains undetermined.

General study points: The authors considered diversity estimates from one million T cells to be underestimates.

The use of a sample-barcoded 5' primer and a J-beta primer mix characterized a second PCR of roughly 7 to 12 cycles. TCRdb ran MiXCR on the 5' RACE reads and lists one entry per CDR3 protein. The sample carries about 400,000 distinct CDR3 sequences, roughly half recorded once. CDR3 length: 12 amino acids. Trimming pared 2 bases from V and 4 bases from J, leaving 8 bases between. The V gene's germline CDR1 is GTSNPN and CDR2 SVGIG (reference sequence). The chain joins TRBV30 to TRBJ1-2; no clear D. The material sequenced was blood. The clonotype was recovered from a man aged 55 to 69 in good health. The CDR3 bases are TGTGCCTGGAGTTTGGGGAGCTATGGCTACACCTTC. Translation: CAWSLGSYGYTF.